This passage covers 6 T cell receptor beta chains from one sample sequenced in a study of cytomegalovirus exposure and HLA in healthy donors. 60 Vbeta and 13 Jbeta primers were used in PCR. The protocol was immunoSEQ multiplex PCR, while the TCRdb copy is restricted to in-frame clones and leaves out a portion. Seen here are some 60,000 clones, 80% observed once, and the top ten hold 3.9%. Sample: PBMCs. The receptors originated from a woman aged 40 to 49 in good health and CMV-seronegative.

This clone was recorded once. The rearrangement joins TRBV19 to TRBJ2-2; TRBD2 matches 14 bases. Germline values: CDR1 LNHDA, CDR2 SQIVND (reference sequence). This CDR3 is built from 19 residues. With 7 bases clipped from V and 0 bases from J, the junction kept 10 bases outside the gene matches. The CDR3 nucleotides are TGTGCCAGTACCGCGGGACTAGCGGGAGTAATCGCGAACACCGGGGAGCTGTTTTTT. This sequence encodes CASTAGLAGVIANTGELFF.

This sequence joins TRBV2 and TRBJ1-2; a possible D gene is TRBD1 (5 bases). Germline V gene data show CDR1 as SNHLY and CDR2 as FYNNEI. V lost 3 bases and J 4 bases, leaving 15 bases between the germline ends. This CDR3 spans 15 amino acids. The CDR3 coding sequence is TGTGCCAGCAGTGATTGGGCAGGGCTCGCCTATGGCTACACCTTC. Amino acid sequence: CASSDWAGLAYGYTF.

This sequence joins TRBV5-1 and TRBJ2-7; TRBD1 aligns across 7 bases. The CDR3 has 15 amino acids. Germline loops: CDR1 SGHRS, CDR2 YFSETQ. Trimming took 3 bases from V and 1 from J; bases not matched to a gene: 7. CDR3 residues: CASSWSGTESYEQYF. CDR3 bases: TGCGCCAGCAGCTGGTCCGGGACAGAGTCCTACGAGCAGTACTTC.

The chain recombines TRBV7-9 with TRBJ1-4; 9 bases are shared with TRBD1. Germline CDR1 and CDR2: SEHNR and FQNEAQ (reference sequence). CDR3 length: 14 amino acids. The V gene end was trimmed by 5 bases and the J gene end by 8 bases; junction bases not matched to a gene: 6. The CDR3 reads CASSLGQGYEKLFF. Written as DNA, the CDR3 is TGTGCCAGCAGCCTGGGACAGGGATACGAAAAACTGTTTTTT.

V usage is TRBV5-1 and J usage is TRBJ2-2; the match to TRBD2 covers 8 bases. The CDR3 contains 19 residues. CDR1 is SGHRS, CDR2 YFSETQ, per germline. V gave up 4 bases and J gave up 0 bases; unmatched junction bases: 14. CDR3 nucleotides: TGCGCCAGCAGCCCGCGGTGGGACGAACTAGCGGCGAACACCGGGGAGCTGTTTTTT. Its protein product is CASSPRWDELAANTGELFF.

This chain uses TRBV15 with TRBJ1-5; D may be TRBD1 (5 bases). There are 14 residues in the CDR3. CDR1 and CDR2 from the germline V gene are LNHNV and YYDKDF (reference sequence). Trimming removed 9 bases from V and 4 bases from J, with 16 bases in between. CDR3 in amino acids: CATRGRGLNQPQHF. The DNA for the CDR3 is TGTGCCACGCGTGGGAGGGGCCTAAATCAGCCCCAGCATTTT.